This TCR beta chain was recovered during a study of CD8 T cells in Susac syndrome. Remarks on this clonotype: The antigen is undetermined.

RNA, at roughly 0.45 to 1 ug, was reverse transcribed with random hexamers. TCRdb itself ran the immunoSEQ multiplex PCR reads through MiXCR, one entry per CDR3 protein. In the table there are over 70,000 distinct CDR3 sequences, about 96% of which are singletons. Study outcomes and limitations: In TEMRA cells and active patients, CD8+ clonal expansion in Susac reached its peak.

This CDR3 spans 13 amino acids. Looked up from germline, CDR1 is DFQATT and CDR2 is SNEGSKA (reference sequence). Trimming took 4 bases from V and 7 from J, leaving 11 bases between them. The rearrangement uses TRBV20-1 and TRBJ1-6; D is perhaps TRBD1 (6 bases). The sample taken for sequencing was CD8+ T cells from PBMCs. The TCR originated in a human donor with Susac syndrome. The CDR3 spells CSANRQANSPLHF. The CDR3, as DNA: TGCAGTGCTAACCGACAGGCGAATTCACCCCTCCACTTT.